This T cell receptor beta chain was sequenced during a study of blood T cell repertoires in COVID-19. CDR1 is SGHVS, CDR2 FNYEAQ, per germline. The CDR3 loop spans 17 amino acids. Trimming at V came to 0 bases and at J to 4 bases, leaving 4 bases not matched to a gene. In the source study's methods: How many nucleated cells were present was estimated from reference gene primer amplification. Clones were sequenced by immunoSEQ multiplex PCR, and TCRdb holds only the in-frame ones, with some missing. That table gives V, J and clone size, and the DNA gave D and trimming. The data show approximately 150,000 clones, more than 60% seen once.

This sequence joins TRBV7-6 and TRBJ1-3, with TRBD1 matching 12 bases. Sequencing was carried out using peripheral blood. The receptor was isolated from a man aged 50 or older with acute or convalescent COVID-19. The CDR3 sequence: CASSLAGTGGRGNTIYF. The CDR3 DNA is TGTGCCAGCAGCTTAGCTGGGACAGGGGGCCGGGGAAACACCATATATTTT.